This T cell receptor (beta chain) was recovered during a study of T cells in Graves' hyperthyroidism and ophthalmopathy. This clonotype was detected many times. Its antigen is not identified. Hyperthyroidism in the patients, aged 18 to 65, was newly diagnosed and under 2 months in duration. Broader study findings: Among thyroid clonotypes expanded above 0.001, most also appeared in blood.

Amplified regions were TCR beta CDR3 sequences from RNA transcripts. First-round RT-PCR of the TCR CDR3 relied on the HTBI primer set. One entry per CDR3 protein, called by TCRdb with MiXCR from the multiplex PCR reads. The sample has some 510,000 distinct CDR3 sequences, 35% to 55% seen once. V was pared by 6 bases and J by 2 bases, with 11 bases between. This CDR3 comprises 13 residues. Germline lookup yields CDR1 SNHLY and CDR2 FYNNEI. The sequence derives from a woman aged 18-29 years with Graves' hyperthyroidism. The V call is TRBV2, the J call TRBJ2-7, with D possibly being TRBD2 (6 bases). The sample consisted of peripheral blood or thyroid tissue (not recorded which). CDR3 nucleotide sequence: TGTGCCAGCAGGCCGGGACTTCCCTACGAGCAGTACTTC. Encoded protein: CASRPGLPYEQYF.